Shown below are 17 T cell receptor beta chains from a single sample sequenced in a study of T cells in women clearing cervical HPV infection. TCRdb keeps only in-frame clones here, not all; method: immunoSEQ multiplex PCR. The sample includes more than 30,000 clones. The specimen sequenced was blood buffy coat. Every receptor here comes from a woman aged 18-70 years with a cervical HPV16 infection that either progressed to CIN3+ or cleared (not recorded which).

A word on this clone: Sequencing ends 3 residues short of the CDR3 end; the germline J gene provides the rest. V gene TRBV30 combines with J gene TRBJ2-7, with 13 positions matching TRBD2. The CDR3 runs 13 residues. J gave up 6 bases and V 8 bases, and 7 bases lay outside the gene matches. CDR1 is GTSNPN and CDR2 is SVGIG in the germline V gene (reference sequence). CDR3 amino acids: CAGDRTSGSEQYF. The CDR3 bases that were read are TGTGCCGGGGACCGGACTAGCGGGAGCGAG.

As concerns this clone: The read ends 3 residues early relative to the CDR3; the germline J gene fills the gap. The chain recombines TRBV12-3 or TRBV12-4 with TRBJ1-2, with unresolved D. The CDR3 runs to 12 residues. CDR3: CASSLAPGGYTF. CDR3 DNA (partial): TGTGCCAGCAGTTTAGCCCCGGGGGGC.

Remarks on this clone: The read terminates 3 residues ahead of where the CDR3 ends, so the germline J gene completes it. The V gene is TRBV11-2, the J gene TRBJ2-7; 10 nucleotides line up with TRBD1. Looked up from germline, CDR1 is SGHAT and CDR2 is FQNNGV. This CDR3 spans 15 amino acids. J lost 5 bases, V lost 5 bases, and 9 bases had no gene match. This CDR3 reads CASSGRTGGANEQYF. CDR3 bases read: TGTGCCAGCAGCGGGCGGACAGGGGGAGCCAACGAG.

As concerns this clone: The CDR3 is cut off 3 residues early in the read; its end comes from the germline J gene. This chain uses TRBV5-1 with TRBJ1-1, with 7 bases lining up with TRBD1. This CDR3 comprises 14 residues. Germline trimming cut 6 bases from V and 4 bases from J; bases unmatched to any gene: 9. Germline CDR1 SGHRS, CDR2 YFSETQ. The CDR3 sequence is CASTTTGAGTEAFF. CDR3 DNA (partial): TGCGCCAGCACCACCACAGGGGCAGGCACTGAA. The variable domain in full, completed from reference TRBV5-1 and TRBJ1-1, reads KAGVTQTPRYLIKTRGQQVTLSCSPISGHRSVSWYQQTPGQGLQFLFEYFSETQRNKGNFPGRFSGRQFSNSRSEMNVSTLELGDSALYLCASTTTGAGTEAFFGQGTRLTVV.

To note about this clone: The CDR3 extends 3 residues past the end of the read, so its final part is completed from the germline J gene. This chain links TRBV10-3 with TRBJ1-2; 8 bases align to TRBD1. The CDR3 runs to 13 residues. V trimming: 6 bases; J trimming: 1 base; junction bases outside the gene matches: 1. Germline lookup yields CDR1 ENHRY and CDR2 SYGVKD. CDR3 sequence: CAIRQGGNYGYTF. The sequenced CDR3 bases are TGTGCCATCAGACAGGGGGGTAACTATGGC.

CDR3 residues: CASSHLAGDSYEQYF. The CDR3 bases that were read are TGTGCCAGCAGTCATTTAGCGGGGGACTCCTACGAG. This chain joins TRBV5-6 and TRBJ2-7, with 9 positions matching TRBD2. The read falls 3 residues short of the CDR3 end, and the missing part is taken from the germline J gene. CDR3 size: 15 residues. CDR1 is SGHDT, CDR2 YYEEEE, per germline. V shed 5 bases, J shed 0 bases, and the junction held 6 bases outside the gene matches. Full variable domain (missing parts from reference TRBV5-6 and TRBJ2-7): DAGVTQSPTHLIKTRGQQVTLRCSPKSGHDTVSWYQQALGQGPQFIFQYYEEEERQRGNFPDRFSGHQFPNYSSELNVNALLLGDSALYLCASSHLAGDSYEQYFGPGTRLTVT.

In regard to this clone: The sequence runs out 3 residues before the end of the CDR3; the remainder is reconstructed from the germline J gene. The V and J genes are TRBV5-1 and TRBJ1-3, with 7 bases aligning to TRBD1. The V gene end was trimmed by 2 bases and the J gene end by 1 base; junction bases not matched to a gene: 3. In germline, CDR1 is SGHRS, CDR2 YFSETQ. The CDR3 spans 15 residues. The CDR3 DNA, read in part, is TGCGCCAGCAGCTTACAGGGGACTTCTGGAAACACC. Protein sequence: CASSLQGTSGNT. The entire CDR3 protein is CASSLQGTSGNTIYF.

Concerning this clone: The read comes to an end 3 residues before the CDR3 does, leaving the germline J gene to fill in the end. The genes are TRBV20-1 and TRBJ1-5; D remains ambiguous. V was cut by 2 bases and J by 0 bases, with 11 bases left in between. Germline values: CDR1 DFQATT, CDR2 SNEGSKA (reference sequence). The CDR3 is 15 amino acids. CDR3 sequence: CSARNGYYSNQPQHF. The covered CDR3 bases are TGCAGTGCTAGAAATGGGTACTATAGCAATCAGCCC.

With regard to this clone: The CDR3 end lies 3 residues beyond the end of the read and is filled in from the germline J gene. This rearrangement joins TRBV29-1 to TRBJ2-3; 10 bases fit TRBD2. The germline gives CDR1 SQVTM, CDR2 ANQGSEA. This CDR3 is 15 amino acids long. Trimming took 5 bases from V and 4 from J; bases not matched to a gene: 9. The CDR3 sequence: CSVHRPSGSPDTQYF. The CDR3 DNA, read in part, is TGCAGCGTTCACCGGCCTAGCGGGAGCCCAGATACG.

A note on this clone: From the germline J gene comes the end of the CDR3, since the read stops 3 residues before it. The chain is built from TRBV6-2 or TRBV6-3 and TRBJ1-1; D unclear. This CDR3 comprises 10 residues. Germline assignment: CDR1 MNHEY and CDR2 SVGEGT. This chain's CDR3 is CASSDYEAFF. The sequenced part of the CDR3 DNA is TGTGCCAGCAGCGACTACGAG.

The CDR3 spells CASSLRQVNYGYTF. The covered CDR3 bases are TGTGCCAGCAGCCTTCGACAGGTTAACTATGGC. The V call is TRBV7-2, the J call TRBJ1-2, with TRBD1 as a possible D gene (6 bases). The read stops 3 residues short of the end of the CDR3; the missing end is completed from the germline J gene. Per germline, CDR1 SGHTA and CDR2 FQGNSA. The CDR3 is 14 residues long. V was trimmed by 5 bases and J by 1 base, leaving 11 bases between them.

About this clone itself: From the germline J gene comes the end of the CDR3, since the read stops 3 residues before it. This rearrangement joins TRBV4-1 to TRBJ2-5; no reliable D call. CDR3 length: 13 residues. Trimming left V 4 bases short and J 5 bases short, with 11 bases between. Germline CDR1 reads MGHRA; CDR2 reads YSYEKL. Partial CDR3 DNA: TGCGCCAGCAGCCTATCACTCTCCGAGACC. This codes for CASSLSLSET. The CDR3, in full, reads CASSLSLSETQYF.

Details on this clone: The read comes to an end 3 residues before the CDR3 does, leaving the germline J gene to fill in the end. This chain connects TRBV20-1 to TRBJ2-7; 9 nucleotides agree with TRBD1. This CDR3 is 15 amino acids long. V shed 7 bases and J 4 bases; nucleotides not matched to a gene: 14. Germline CDR1 reads DFQATT; CDR2 reads SNEGSKA (reference sequence). CDR3 amino acids: CSGLTTGQGEYEQYF. The part of the CDR3 DNA that was read is TGCAGTGGGTTAACCACGGGACAGGGTGAATACGAG.

Remarks on this clone: The read terminates 3 residues before the CDR3 end, so the remaining end is supplied by the germline J gene. The chain joins TRBV20-1 to TRBJ2-1; tentatively, D is TRBD1 (7 bases). Trimming stripped 5 bases from V and 0 bases from J, with 14 bases between. Looked up from germline, CDR1 is DFQATT and CDR2 is SNEGSKA (reference sequence). There are 15 residues in the CDR3. The CDR3 is CSASRGASSYNEQFF. CDR3 DNA, as far as it was read: TGCAGTGCTTCCAGGGGGGCCAGCTCCTACAATGAG.

In the case of this clone: The CDR3 extends 3 residues past the end of the read, so its final part is completed from the germline J gene. V and J are TRBV20-1 and TRBJ2-7; D gene unclear. V was trimmed by 5 bases and J by 6 bases, leaving 11 bases between them. The germline V gene has CDR1 DFQATT and CDR2 SNEGSKA (reference sequence). CDR3 length: 11 amino acids. The CDR3 is CSAYTVPEQYF. Partial CDR3 DNA: TGCAGTGCTTACACCGTCCCCGAG.

On this clone itself: The sequenced fragment ends 3 residues before the CDR3 boundary, so the rest is inferred from the germline J gene. The chain joins TRBV4-1 to TRBJ1-2; D not certain. CDR1 is MGHRA and CDR2 is YSYEKL in the germline V gene. Trimming stripped 2 bases from V and 4 bases from J, with 23 bases between. The CDR3 has 18 residues. This CDR3 is CASSQLHAGLATFYGYTF. The sequenced CDR3 bases are TGCGCCAGCAGCCAATTGCATGCTGGGCTCGCTACTTTCTATGGC.

On this clone itself: The read is 3 residues too short to cover the CDR3 end, so that end is filled in from the germline J gene. The chain joins TRBV20-1 to TRBJ1-2; TRBD1 might be the D (6 bases). Trimming stripped 0 bases from V and 4 bases from J, with 12 bases between. The CDR3 sequence is 14 residues long. The germline V gene encodes CDR1 DFQATT and CDR2 SNEGSKA (reference sequence). Partial CDR3 DNA: TGCAGTGCTAGAGATCAGACAGGCGGCTATGGC. Translated: CSARDQTGGYG. The full CDR3 protein is CSARDQTGGYGYTF.